The following is a T cell receptor (beta chain) sequence with its context. The data were obtained in a study of shared clonotypes between healthy human individuals. Here immunoSEQ multiplex PCR was the method, and the copy in TCRdb shows in-frame clones only, minus some. The sample consists of hundreds of thousands of clones, roughly 87% of them appearing once. Germline loops: CDR1 LNHDA, CDR2 SQIVND (reference sequence). The CDR3 is made up of 15 amino acids. Deletions cut 6 bases from V and 6 bases from J, with 18 bases between. With CCR7-negative CD45RA+ TemRA cells, CD45RO+ cells were combined in CD8 memory.

The clonotype was recovered from a man between 18 and 35 years old in good health. The gene calls are TRBV19 and TRBJ1-5; D is ambiguous. The specimen was memory CD8+ T cells sorted from blood. This sample's subset: CD45RO+ cells pooled with CCR7-negative TemRA cells. Here the CDR3 reads CASSPNAFAIQPQHF. The DNA for the CDR3 is TGTGCCAGTAGCCCTAACGCCTTCGCGATTCAGCCCCAGCATTTT.